These 27 T cell receptor beta chains were sequenced from one sample in a study of blood T cell repertoires in COVID-19. Produced via immunoSEQ multiplex PCR; TCRdb's table is partial and in-frame only. The data contain about 130,000 clones, about 88% of them singletons. The source material was peripheral blood. These receptor sequences come from a woman at least 80 years old with acute or convalescent COVID-19.

The chain combines TRBV2 with TRBJ2-5; TRBD1 agrees at 7 bases. CDR1 and CDR2 (germline): SNHLY, FYNNEI. The trim removed 7 bases at V and 7 bases at J, leaving 12 bases unmatched. The CDR3 totals 14 residues. In DNA form, the CDR3 reads TGTGCCAGCAACTTGAACCCCTACAGGGGGACCCAGTACTTC. Translated, it gives CASNLNPYRGTQYF.

The rearrangement links TRBV19 to TRBJ1-5; tentative D call: TRBD1 (6 bases). Germline values: CDR1 LNHDA, CDR2 SQIVND (reference sequence). This CDR3 spans 15 amino acids. V lost 5 bases and J lost 4, with 15 bases in between. CDR3 protein: CASSSPGTFNQPQHF. The CDR3, as DNA: TGTGCCAGTAGTTCTCCTGGGACATTTAATCAGCCCCAGCATTTT.

This chain links TRBV27 with TRBJ2-6; maybe TRBD1 (5 bases). This CDR3 has 17 residues. Germline values: CDR1 MNHEY, CDR2 SMNVEV (reference sequence). Trimming pared 7 bases from V and 3 bases from J, leaving 19 bases between. CDR3: CASIPSFRGIGANVLTF. The CDR3 DNA follows: TGTGCCAGCATACCCTCTTTTAGGGGCATTGGGGCCAACGTCCTGACTTTC. Complete variable domain (other parts from reference TRBV27 and TRBJ2-6): EAQVTQNPRYLITVTGKKLTVTCSQNMNHEYMSWYRQDPGLGLRQIYYSMNVEVTDKGDVPEGYKVSRKEKRNFPLILESPSPNQTSLYFCASIPSFRGIGANVLTFGAGSRLTVL.

This clone has just a few counts. The rearrangement joins TRBV7-9 to TRBJ2-7, with TRBD1 matching 8 bases. The length of the CDR3 is 12 residues. In germline, CDR1 is SEHNR, CDR2 FQNEAQ (reference sequence). V lost 5 bases, J lost 12 bases, and 9 bases stayed unmatched. CDR3 in amino acids: CASSLDRVVGYF. In DNA form, the CDR3 reads TGTGCCAGCAGCCTGGACAGGGTAGTTGGGTACTTC.

For the CDR3, the DNA is TGTGCAAGTCGCCGGAGGTGGGAGGGGTCGATCTCTTTCTACGAGCAGTACTTC. Residues: CASRRRWEGSISFYEQYF. V is TRBV12-2 and J is TRBJ2-7; the DNA was not compared with TRBD2, the D call given in the table. TRBV12-2 is a recognized pseudogene. The length of the CDR3 is 18 residues.

The chain is built from TRBV25-1 and TRBJ2-7, with 9 bases aligning to TRBD1. CDR3 length equals 15 residues. With V trimmed by 3 bases and J by 6 bases, 9 bases remained unmatched. Germline CDR1 MGHDK, CDR2 SYGVNS. The CDR3 bases are TGTGCCAGCAGTGATGTGCGGACAGGGGTGGGCGAGCAGTACTTC. The encoded protein is CASSDVRTGVGEQYF.

CDR3 sequence: CASSLGTGPGNTIYF. Here the CDR3 DNA reads TGTGCCAGCAGCTTGGGAACCGGTCCCGGAAACACCATATATTTT. The J gene is TRBJ1-3, the V gene TRBV5-4; D is unclear. There are 15 residues in the CDR3. CDR1 SGHNT and CDR2 YYREEE come from the germline V gene (reference sequence). The V end lost 0 bases, the J end lost 4 bases, and 11 bases lay between the germline ends.

This chain uses TRBV5-1 with TRBJ2-5, with D tentatively TRBD2 (5 bases). This CDR3 comprises 14 residues. The germline V gene has CDR1 SGHRS and CDR2 YFSETQ. Between the trimmed V and J ends, which lost 5 bases and 1 base, there was a span of 12 bases. The CDR3 here is CASRFGVSQETQYF. CDR3 in DNA: TGCGCCAGCAGATTCGGGGTATCCCAAGAGACCCAGTACTTC.

This clone was detected once. The J gene is TRBJ2-7, the V gene TRBV3-1 (or the pseudogene TRBV3-2), with a possible D match to TRBD2 (6 bases). Germline values: CDR1 LGHDT, CDR2 YNNKEL (reference sequence). The CDR3 is 13 amino acids. V was cut by 10 bases and J by 0 bases, with 13 bases left in between. The CDR3 nucleotides are TGTGCCACCCGGGCGGGGAGCTCCTACGAGCAGTACTTC. This codes for CATRAGSSYEQYF.

The CDR3 nucleotides read TGCGCCAGCAGCCAACACACAATTACAGGGGCGCAGGCTAGTATCTATGGCTACACCTTC. Translated: CASSQHTITGAQASIYGYTF. The chain combines TRBV4-1 with TRBJ1-2; TRBD1 agrees at 7 bases. Germline CDR1 reads MGHRA; CDR2 reads YSYEKL. This CDR3 has 20 amino acids. The junction had 22 bases not matched to a gene; V was cut back by 2 bases and J by 4 bases.

The chain joins TRBV19 to TRBJ2-1, with 9 positions matching TRBD2. Germline CDR1 is LNHDA and CDR2 is SQIVND (reference sequence). The CDR3 length is 15 residues. V dropped 1 base and J dropped 6; count of bases not matched to a gene: 4. In DNA form, the CDR3 reads TGTGCCAGTAGTATAGTAGCGGGGGTTGCCAATGAGCAGTTCTTC. Residues: CASSIVAGVANEQFF.

This clone occurred a few times. This chain connects TRBV25-1 to TRBJ1-5; the match to TRBD1 covers 9 bases. Germline CDR1 is MGHDK and CDR2 is SYGVNS. J was trimmed by 2 bases and V by 4 bases; bases with no gene match: 0. The CDR3 sequence is 14 residues long. In nucleotides, the CDR3 is TGTGCCAGCAGTGGGACAGGGGGCAATCAGCCCCAGCATTTT. It encodes CASSGTGGNQPQHF.

The chain combines TRBV18 with TRBJ2-7; 10 bases align to TRBD1. V dropped 2 bases and J dropped 3; count of bases not matched to a gene: 4. This CDR3 spans 15 amino acids. Germline lookup yields CDR1 KGHSH and CDR2 LQKENI. In DNA form, the CDR3 reads TGTGCCAGCTCACCAGGGACAGGGGCCTACTACGAGCAGTACTTC. Translation: CASSPGTGAYYEQYF.

The rearrangement joins TRBV5-6 to TRBJ1-2; 12 bases agree with TRBD1. The CDR3 is made up of 15 amino acids. Germline CDR1 SGHDT, CDR2 YYEEEE. J lost 8 bases, V lost 4 bases, and 9 bases had no gene match. CDR3 loop: CASSTGTGGAFGYTF. The CDR3 bases are TGTGCCAGCAGCACGGGGACAGGGGGCGCATTCGGCTACACCTTC.

The chain employs TRBV18 and TRBJ2-7; D is possibly TRBD2 (6 bases). The CDR3 totals 14 residues. V lost 4 bases to trimming and J lost 5 bases, with 15 bases between them. CDR1 is KGHSH, CDR2 LQKENI, per germline. The CDR3 is CASSRTRDLHEQYF. The CDR3 DNA reads as TGTGCCAGCTCACGAACGCGGGACCTGCACGAGCAGTACTTC.

This clone has a single count. CDR3: CASSVGRGLGTDTQYF. In nucleotides, the CDR3 is TGTGCCAGCAGTGTCGGGAGGGGTCTCGGCACAGATACGCAGTATTTT. J is TRBJ2-3 and V is TRBV6-1; 8 bases align to TRBD2. CDR1 is MNHNS, CDR2 SASEGT, per germline. Trimming removed 4 bases from V and 1 base from J; junction bases left unmatched: 7. The CDR3 runs to 16 residues.

V is TRBV10-2 and J is TRBJ1-1; tentative D call: TRBD1 (5 bases). Germline CDR1 WSHSY, CDR2 SAAADI. The CDR3 length is 17 residues. The V and J ends lost 6 bases and 0 bases respectively, with 20 bases between them. The CDR3 DNA reads as TGCGCCAGCAGGGACCTCGTGGGGGGTTCTATGAACACTGAAGCTTTCTTT. Translated: CASRDLVGGSMNTEAFF.

V is TRBV7-2 and J is TRBJ1-5; 8 bases align to TRBD1. Losses at the gene ends were 4 bases for V and 7 bases for J; bases not matched to a gene: 6. Looked up from germline, CDR1 is SGHTA and CDR2 is FQGNSA. The CDR3 totals 14 residues. CDR3 region: CASSSGGGRQPQHF. The CDR3 nucleotides read TGTGCCAGCAGCTCAGGGGGCGGGCGGCAGCCCCAGCATTTT.

In DNA form, the CDR3 reads TGCGCCAGCAGCTTGGAGTCAGTCGGGATCTCTGGAAACACCATATATTTT. This codes for CASSLESVGISGNTIYF. V usage is TRBV5-1 and J usage is TRBJ1-3, with D unclear. The germline V gene encodes CDR1 SGHRS and CDR2 YFSETQ. This CDR3 is 17 amino acids long. With 0 bases removed from V and 0 bases from J, the gap between germline ends came to 13 bases.

The chain carries TRBV5-4 and TRBJ1-1; D remains unclear. The V gene lost 0 bases and the J gene lost 1 base, with 10 bases spanning the gap. The CDR3 sequence is 15 residues long. Germline CDR1 and CDR2: SGHNT and YYREEE (reference sequence). The CDR3 sequence is CASSLEVIANTEAFF. In DNA, the CDR3 is TGTGCCAGCAGCTTGGAGGTGATAGCGAACACTGAAGCTTTCTTT.

The rearrangement uses TRBV18 and TRBJ1-5; 7 positions agree with TRBD1. J lost 0 bases, V lost 3 bases, and 8 bases had no gene match. Looked up from germline, CDR1 is KGHSH and CDR2 is LQKENI. The CDR3 extends over 17 amino acids. Here the CDR3 DNA reads TGTGCCAGCTCACCTTCTTCAGGGGGAGATAGCAATCAGCCCCAGCATTTT. Translating it yields CASSPSSGGDSNQPQHF. Using reference TRBV18 and TRBJ1-5 for the parts outside the CDR3, the full variable domain is NAGVMQNPRHLVRRRGQEARLRCSPMKGHSHVYWYRQLPEEGLKFMVYLQKENIIDESGMPKERFSAEFPKEGPSILRIQQVVRGDSAAYFCASSPSSGGDSNQPQHFGDGTRLSIL.

The CDR3 here is CASSRDRGSGELFF. Here the CDR3 DNA reads TGTGCCAGCAGCCGGGACAGGGGTTCCGGGGAGCTGTTTTTT. This chain connects TRBV11-3 to TRBJ2-2; 10 bases map to TRBD1. J lost 6 bases, V lost 5 bases, and 3 bases had no gene match. This CDR3 is 14 amino acids long. Germline CDR1 SGHNT, CDR2 YENEEA.

The chain has TRBV27 and TRBJ1-2; TRBD1 matches at 9 bases. V was pared by 6 bases and J by 0 bases, with 5 bases of the junction left unmatched. The V gene's germline CDR1 is MNHEY and CDR2 SMNVEV (reference sequence). The CDR3 consists of 15 residues. CDR3 protein: CASRGTGTTNYGYTF. The CDR3 region has the DNA TGTGCCAGCAGGGGGACAGGGACCACTAACTATGGCTACACCTTC.

The gene calls are TRBV27 and TRBJ1-5, with 10 bases identical to TRBD1. The germline V gene encodes CDR1 MNHEY and CDR2 SMNVEV (reference sequence). This CDR3 region has 17 residues. The ends lost 4 bases at V and 6 bases at J; junction bases unmatched: 12. CDR3 loop: CASSYRDRGRSIQPQHF. CDR3 DNA sequence: TGTGCCAGCAGTTACCGAGACAGGGGGCGGTCAATTCAGCCCCAGCATTTT.

This sequence joins TRBV5-1 and TRBJ2-3, with 8 bases lining up with TRBD2. Per germline, CDR1 SGHRS and CDR2 YFSETQ. The CDR3 totals 16 residues. Trimming at V came to 0 bases and at J to 5 bases, leaving 8 bases not matched to a gene. In DNA, the CDR3 is TGCGCCAGCAGCTTGGCCTGGCGGGGGGCCAGAGATACGCAGTATTTT. Encoded protein: CASSLAWRGARDTQYF.

This rearrangement joins TRBV7-9 to TRBJ1-2, with TRBD1 identical over 10 bases. V gave up 1 base and J gave up 0 bases; unmatched junction bases: 8. This CDR3 has 18 residues. Germline CDR1 and CDR2: SEHNR and FQNEAQ (reference sequence). CDR3 in DNA: TGTGCCAGCAGCTTAGACCCGGGACAGGGGCCTGCTAACTATGGCTACACCTTC. Amino acids: CASSLDPGQGPANYGYTF. Looking up the rest from reference TRBV7-9 and TRBJ1-2 gives the full variable domain: DTGVSQNPRHKITKRGQNVTFRCDPISEHNRLYWYRQTLGQGPEFLTYFQNEAQLEKSRLLSDRFSAERPKGSFSTLEIQRTEQGDSAMYLCASSLDPGQGPANYGYTFGSGTRLTVV.

The chain has TRBV19 and TRBJ2-4; 14 bases agree with TRBD2. Trimming cost V 9 bases and J 1 base; bases outside gene matches: 8. Germline loops: CDR1 LNHDA, CDR2 SQIVND (reference sequence). The CDR3 extends over 17 amino acids. The CDR3 DNA reads as TGTGCCAGCACCGGGACTAGCGGGAGCGGGGCCAAAAACATTCAGTACTTC. Its protein product is CASTGTSGSGAKNIQYF.